This TCR beta chain comes out of a study of T cell repertoires in cytomegalovirus infection. Per germline, CDR1 SGHDT and CDR2 YYEEEE. CDR3 size: 11 residues. Trimming removed 2 bases from V and 5 bases from J, with 5 bases in between. TCRdb used MiXCR to reprocess the reads, holding one entry per CDR3 protein. The sample gives about 360,000 distinct CDR3 sequences, around 18% of which show up once; around 9.3% is in the top ten. The sequenced material came from PBMCs. The source is a human donor in good health (CMV status not recorded). Some clones in this sample may be carry-over from other donors' samples. The chain has TRBV5-6 and TRBJ2-7; D is unclear. The CDR3 sequence: CASSFRDEQYF. In DNA, the CDR3 is TGTGCCAGCAGCTTCCGGGACGAGCAGTACTTC. Drawing the rest from reference TRBV5-6 and TRBJ2-7, the complete variable domain is DAGVTQSPTHLIKTRGQQVTLRCSPKSGHDTVSWYQQALGQGPQFIFQYYEEEERQRGNFPDRFSGHQFPNYSSELNVNALLLGDSALYLCASSFRDEQYFGPGTRLTVT.